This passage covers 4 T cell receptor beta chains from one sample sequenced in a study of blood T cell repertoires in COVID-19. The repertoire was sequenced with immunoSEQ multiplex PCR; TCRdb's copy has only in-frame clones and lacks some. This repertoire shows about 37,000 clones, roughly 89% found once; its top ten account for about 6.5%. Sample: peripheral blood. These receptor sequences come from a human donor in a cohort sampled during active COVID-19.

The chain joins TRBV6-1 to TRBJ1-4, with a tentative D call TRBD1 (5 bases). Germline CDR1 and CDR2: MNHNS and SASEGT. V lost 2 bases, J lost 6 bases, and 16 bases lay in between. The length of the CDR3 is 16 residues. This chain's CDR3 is CASSENRGTPYEKLFF. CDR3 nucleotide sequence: TGTGCCAGCAGTGAAAATCGCGGGACTCCTTATGAAAAACTGTTTTTT.

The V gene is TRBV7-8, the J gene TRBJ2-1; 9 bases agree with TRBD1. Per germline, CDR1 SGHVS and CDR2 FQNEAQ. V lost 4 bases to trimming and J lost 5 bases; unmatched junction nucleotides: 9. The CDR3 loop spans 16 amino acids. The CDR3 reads CASSSTGTGFNNEQFF. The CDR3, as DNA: TGTGCCAGCAGCTCCACCGGGACAGGGTTTAACAATGAGCAGTTCTTC.

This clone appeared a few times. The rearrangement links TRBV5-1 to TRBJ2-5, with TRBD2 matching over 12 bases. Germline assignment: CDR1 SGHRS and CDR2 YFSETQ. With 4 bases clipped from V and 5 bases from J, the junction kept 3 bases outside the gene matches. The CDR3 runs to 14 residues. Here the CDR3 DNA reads TGCGCCAGCAGCGTGGGACTAGCGGGTGAGACCCAGTACTTC. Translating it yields CASSVGLAGETQYF. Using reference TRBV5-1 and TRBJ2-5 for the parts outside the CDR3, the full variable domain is KAGVTQTPRYLIKTRGQQVTLSCSPISGHRSVSWYQQTPGQGLQFLFEYFSETQRNKGNFPGRFSGRQFSNSRSEMNVSTLELGDSALYLCASSVGLAGETQYFGPGTRLLVL.

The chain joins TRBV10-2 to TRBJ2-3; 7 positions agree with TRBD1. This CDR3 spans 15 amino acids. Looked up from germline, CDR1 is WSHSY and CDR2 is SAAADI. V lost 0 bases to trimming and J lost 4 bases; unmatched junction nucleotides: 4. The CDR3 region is CASSESPTGSDTQYF. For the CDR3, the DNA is TGCGCCAGCAGTGAGTCCCCGACAGGGTCAGATACGCAGTATTTT.